Sequencing of this T cell receptor beta chain was carried out in a study of cytomegalovirus exposure and HLA in healthy donors. For this clone: Its antigen is not known.

There are 14 residues in the CDR3. V was cut by 6 bases and J by 0 bases, with 12 bases left in between. Germline V gene lookup returns CDR1 ENHRY and CDR2 SYGVKD. Study conclusions and caveats: In a later analysis, TCR beta V- and J-gene trimming showed a link to a missense DCLRE1C variant. Rarity characterized most TCR sequences, yet some public TCRs appeared in many donors. After further analysis at a later stage, 16,951 TCR beta sequences were associated with HLA alleles at 0.05 false discovery rate.

The PCR ran on 60 Vbeta and 13 Jbeta primers. Sequenced by immunoSEQ multiplex PCR; TCRdb stores in-frame clones only, minus some. Of 85,000 to 120,000 clones in the sample, approximately 71% were seen once. All the people who gave samples were healthy bone marrow donors. The V gene is TRBV10-3, the J gene TRBJ2-7; D possibly corresponds to TRBD2 (6 bases). This receptor was obtained from a man aged 35 to 55 in good health and CMV-seronegative. The sample comprised PBMCs. The CDR3 coding sequence is TGTGCCATCAGATGGGACTCTAGCTCCTACGAGCAGTACTTC. Translated, it gives CAIRWDSSSYEQYF.